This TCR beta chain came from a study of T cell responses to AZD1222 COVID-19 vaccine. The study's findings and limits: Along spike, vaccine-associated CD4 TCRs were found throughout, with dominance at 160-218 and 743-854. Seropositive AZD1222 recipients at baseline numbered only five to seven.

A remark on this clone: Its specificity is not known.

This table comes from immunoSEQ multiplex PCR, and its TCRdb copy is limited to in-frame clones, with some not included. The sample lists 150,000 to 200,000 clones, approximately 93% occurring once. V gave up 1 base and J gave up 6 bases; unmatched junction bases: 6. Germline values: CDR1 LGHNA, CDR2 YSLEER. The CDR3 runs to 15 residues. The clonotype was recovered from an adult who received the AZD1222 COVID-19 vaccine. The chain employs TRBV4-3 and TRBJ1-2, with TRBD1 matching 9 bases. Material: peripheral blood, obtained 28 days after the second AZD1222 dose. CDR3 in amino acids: CASSQGDRAIDGYTF. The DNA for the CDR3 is TGCGCCAGCAGCCAAGGGGACAGGGCTATCGATGGCTACACCTTC.